This entry lists 8 T cell receptor beta chains sequenced from one sample in a study of control samples from healthy donors and cancer patients (dated by TCRdb to about 2020). Library method: the immunoSEQ multiplex PCR assay. TCRdb re-hosts the immuneACCESS table, in-frame sequences only. Its copies lack some clones; in the studies checked, an unresolved V gene accounts for under half of them, and the cause for the rest is not known. Present in this sample are 98,000 or so clones, about 88% of which were seen just once. The top ten hold approximately 15% of the sample. Sequencing input: blood. The receptors originated from a woman in her 70s in good health.

The chain is built from TRBV4-3 and TRBJ1-4, with D perhaps TRBD1 (6 bases). There are 15 residues in the CDR3. Trimming took off 0 bases at V and 5 bases at J, with 10 bases between the two ends. Germline assignment: CDR1 LGHNA and CDR2 YSLEER. The chain's CDR3 is CASSQEHGTNEKLFF. The CDR3 DNA reads as TGCGCCAGCAGCCAAGAACACGGGACAAATGAAAAACTGTTTTTT.

The genes are TRBV5-6 and TRBJ2-1; 7 bases match TRBD1. The CDR3 extends over 16 amino acids. The J segment lost 0 bases and the V segment lost 4 bases, leaving 7 bases of the junction unmatched. Germline CDR1 is SGHDT and CDR2 is YYEEEE. The CDR3 sequence is CASSLTAGGSYNEQFF. CDR3 sequence (DNA): TGTGCCAGCAGCCTAACGGCAGGGGGCTCCTACAATGAGCAGTTCTTC.

This chain joins TRBV6-2 or TRBV6-3 and TRBJ2-7; maybe TRBD2 (6 bases). The CDR3 has 15 residues. The V gene's germline CDR1 is MNHEY and CDR2 SVGEGT. Trimming removed 4 bases at V and 5 bases at J, with 18 bases between. The CDR3 DNA sequence: TGTGCCAGCAGTTCTGGGGGGTCCGGCCTAGACGAGCAGTACTTC. Translation gives CASSSGGSGLDEQYF.

The V and J genes are TRBV10-2 and TRBJ1-1; D uncertain. Germline lookup yields CDR1 WSHSY and CDR2 SAAADI. CDR3 length: 13 residues. The V gene lost 2 bases and the J gene lost 0 bases, with 4 bases spanning the gap. The DNA of the CDR3 is TGCGCCAGCAGTGAGGCGGTGAACACTGAAGCTTTCTTT. Residues: CASSEAVNTEAFF.

This clone was detected only once. This CDR3 reads CASSQSRGPYNEQFF. CDR3 DNA: TGTGCCAGCAGCCAATCGAGGGGACCCTACAATGAGCAGTTCTTC. The rearrangement joins TRBV3-1 (or the pseudogene TRBV3-2) to TRBJ2-1; D tentatively reads TRBD1 or TRBD2 (5 bases each). Per the germline V gene, CDR1 is LGHDT and CDR2 is YNNKEL (reference sequence). The CDR3 extends over 15 amino acids. V lost 2 bases, J lost 2 bases, and 10 bases lay in between.

The chain carries TRBV6-1 and TRBJ1-5; D is undetermined. Germline V gives CDR1 MNHNS, CDR2 SASEGT. Trimming pared 1 base from V and 0 bases from J, leaving 4 bases between. The CDR3 has 14 amino acids. CDR3 loop: CASSEGDSNQPQHF. The CDR3 DNA follows: TGTGCCAGCAGTGAAGGGGATAGCAATCAGCCCCAGCATTTT.

The chain has TRBV7-9 and TRBJ1-1; D gene unclear. The germline V gene has CDR1 SEHNR and CDR2 FQNEAQ (reference sequence). V lost 0 bases and J 10 bases, leaving 9 bases between the germline ends. This CDR3 region has 12 residues. CDR3 DNA: TGTGCCAGCAGCTTAGCTGGGGAGTCAGCTTTCTTT. This translates into CASSLAGESAFF.

The rearrangement uses TRBV7-9 and TRBJ1-1, with D maybe TRBD1 (5 bases). Between the trimmed V and J ends, which lost 5 bases and 3 bases, there was a span of 16 bases. Germline values: CDR1 SEHNR, CDR2 FQNEAQ (reference sequence). This CDR3 has 15 residues. Here the CDR3 DNA reads TGTGCCAGCAGCCTATGGACGGGGCCCGACACTGAAGCTTTCTTT. Its protein product is CASSLWTGPDTEAFF.